The text below deals with one T cell receptor beta chain. Antigen specificity is unknown. Clones were sequenced by immunoSEQ multiplex PCR, and TCRdb holds only the in-frame ones, with some missing. Here the sample spans some 640 clones, under 80% being singletons. The record originates from a study of high-grade serous ovarian cancer treatment subgroups. Tumor samples were obtained before definitive surgery or chemotherapy. General study results and limits: Higher neoantigen levels went with greater TCR clonal relatedness. The analyses considered CDR3 and ignored CDR1 and CDR2.

The CDR3 consists of 15 residues. Germline loops: CDR1 SGHTA, CDR2 FQGNSA. J lost 10 bases, V lost 1 base, and 5 bases had no gene match. The chain joins TRBV7-2 to TRBJ1-6, with 9 positions matching TRBD1. The sequencing input was tumor tissue. The sequence was obtained from a human donor with high-grade serous ovarian cancer. The CDR3 loop is CASSLVGTGLSPLHF. As DNA, the CDR3 is TGTGCCAGCAGCTTAGTGGGGACAGGGCTCTCACCCCTCCACTTT.